This TCR beta chain was observed in a study of T cell responses to AZD1222 COVID-19 vaccine. About this clone: Its antigen is not identified.

V was pared by 1 base and J by 7 bases, with 23 bases between. Germline V gene lookup returns CDR1 SGHNT and CDR2 YYREEE (reference sequence). The CDR3 extends over 17 amino acids. Here immunoSEQ multiplex PCR was the method, and the copy in TCRdb shows in-frame clones only, minus some. The data contain approximately 67,000 clones, approximately 81% of them singletons. Study-wide results and limits: The sample set comprised mostly white British donors with more females, and clonal diversity was possibly underestimated. Spike as a whole was targeted by vaccine-associated CD4 TCRs, dominant at 160-218 and 743-854.

Sequences were derived from peripheral blood, sampled on day 0 of AZD1222 vaccination. This chain uses TRBV5-4 with TRBJ2-5, with D possibly matching TRBD2 (6 bases). The clonotype originates from an adult in good health. The CDR3: CASSLNPSAGLVGTQYF. In DNA, the CDR3 is TGTGCCAGCAGCTTGAACCCCTCGGCGGGGTTGGTGGGGACCCAGTACTTC.